The sequence of this T cell receptor beta chain was determined in a study of cytomegalovirus exposure and HLA in healthy donors (dated by TCRdb to about 2017). Context from the whole study: An earlier analysis of approximately 590 of the donors reported 250 to 300 Gb of sequence data and approximately 110 million unique TCR beta sequences from about 179 million T cells. The genetic ancestry cluster associated with self-reported Caucasian donors included about 81% of the roughly 390 genotyped donors. Along with the roughly 700-subject first cohort, a separate validation cohort of over a hundred different subjects was used. On average, about 200,000 unique TCR beta nucleotide sequences were sequenced per donor among 398 genotyped donors of the cohort, with roughly a sixth of those sequences being non-productive. An early release that covered around 590 HLA-typed donors contained 300 to 350 gigabases of sequencing data and 80 million or so unique TCR sequences. The study profiled the T cell repertoires of hundreds of subjects by immunosequencing and related them to cytomegalovirus serostatus. A later genetic analysis took genome-wide SNP genotypes for about 60% of the roughly 670 donors and used that subset as a discovery cohort. To predict cytomegalovirus infection status, the study combined high-throughput TCR immunosequencing, statistical association of individual TCRs with disease status, and machine learning. HLA typing included class I and class II loci at four-digit resolution. The number of typed donors differed by locus: about 629-630 for A, B, C, DRB1 and DQB1; approximately 520 for DQA1; roughly 600 for DPA1; and about 470 for DPB1. Every discovery cohort repertoire had been produced on one sequencing platform. The aim of the study was to test whether cataloging public T cell receptors could identify signatures of past pathogen exposure. Four to six DR-DQ haplotypes were handled as single units for association and clustering because linkage in the cohort was strong. An earlier analysis of 500 to 650 of the donors applied high-throughput TCR beta sequencing to assess whether each TCR beta V gene segment acted as functional or pseudogenic. Rather than using new phenotypic data, the later analysis identified candidate immune exposures from TCR beta sequences and from how often those sequences occurred across donors. A later analysis re-examined previously published TCR beta repertoires from just over 650 donors and added high-resolution HLA genotyping to investigate patterns of TCR occurrence. Donor age, sex, ethnicity and CMV serostatus were collected together with the repertoire data. General conclusions and limits of the study: The study gave a list of about 170 TCR beta chains associated with cytomegalovirus. A further reported finding was that TCR beta sequences accurately predicted the HLA-A and HLA-B alleles for most subjects in the first cohort. About 17 rarely observed V segments, including chromosome 9 orphons, were excluded from the earlier analysis of approximately 600 of the donors because counts were too low. A later analysis associated approximately 17,000 TCR beta sequences with specific HLA alleles at a false discovery rate of 0.05. Sequencing depth was assumed to be roughly uniform across donors in the presence/absence analyses, though that assumption may not hold. Linkage disequilibrium might explain the correlated functional status among segregating V segments, but an unknown experimental factor could not be ruled out. Broadly in line with IMGT annotations, most TCR beta V segments showed up in productive rearrangements about 90% or about 30% of the time in an earlier analysis of under 700 of the donors. A later analysis found that TCR association rates varied across HLA loci, with DRB1 alleles showing the most associated TCRs and HLA-C alleles the fewest. According to a later genetic analysis, donors in an Asian-associated ancestry cluster had fewer N-insertions in productive TCRs than the approximately 630-donor mean. In a later analysis, HLA-associated TCR beta chains were found to be more clonally expanded and to have lower generation probabilities than equally common non-associated chains. A cluster of highly shared sequence variants was judged likely to represent a technical artifact of the sequencing pipeline. Only TCR beta chains were sequenced in this cohort, and the absence of alpha or paired-chain data limited detectable features. According to a later analysis, most CMV-associated TCR beta chains appeared to be HLA-restricted, and the HLA associations seemed to be driven largely by CMV exposure. Most TCR sequences were observed very rarely across donors, whereas some public TCRs were present in many individuals. A later analysis reported that several top co-occurrence clusters appeared linked to parvovirus B19, influenza, CMV and Epstein-Barr virus. Because HLA typing was unavailable for some donors at each locus, only the typed subset was used in association tests. The classifier was reported to diagnose cytomegalovirus status with high specificity and sensitivity in both the original and validation cohorts. According to the authors, the approach could potentially be generalized to other disease states and immunological phenotypes. A few of the identified cytomegalovirus-associated TCR beta chains were confirmed in vitro to be specific for cytomegalovirus antigens. Strong co-occurrence of HLA alleles, especially DR and DQ, made assigning TCR associations to individual alleles difficult. A later genetic analysis associated a missense DCLRE1C variant with V-gene and J-gene trimming of TCR beta chains, and an independent cohort replicated the association. Immune exposure information for the cohort was limited to CMV serostatus.

The cohort was made up of roughly 670 healthy bone marrow donors. At the time of sampling, every cohort member was nominally healthy, though immune exposures that went unrecorded were likely present. The donor tested CMV seronegative and was one of the 352 seronegative cohort members. Every donor gave a peripheral blood sample, and the peripheral blood mononuclear cells from that sample were used for TCR beta sequencing. Genomic DNA was extracted from the blood cell samples with the Qiagen DNeasy Blood Extraction Kit. Library creation used the immunoSEQ multiplex PCR assay. A mixture of 60 forward primers for TCR Vbeta segments and 13 reverse primers for TCR Jbeta segments was used in the multiplex PCR. The CDR3 region of rearranged TCR beta genes was amplified from genomic DNA with a multiplex PCR assay. The amplified TCR beta libraries were sequenced on the Illumina HiSeq System as 87-base-pair reads. In the authors' own workflow: A later analysis tallied around 87 million unique TCR beta chains across the 666 repertoires, and some 10 million of those chains were shared by two or more donors. To remove PCR and sequencing errors, raw reads were error-corrected and collapsed into unique sequences using a nearest-neighbor algorithm that merged closely related sequences. CDR3 sequences were aligned to IMGT reference sequences to assign V, D and J gene segments. For a sequence to be retained, a match of at least six nucleotides to both a V gene segment and a J gene segment was required. Rearrangements were called productive when the CDR3 lacked stop codons and stayed in frame with V and J; all others were non-productive. CDR3 was defined by IMGT convention, running from the second conserved V-encoded cysteine to the conserved J-encoded phenylalanine. Sequences without an unambiguous match to a single V gene segment were excluded from the earlier analysis of about 630 of the donors. An earlier analysis of 450 to 650 of the donors called V segments functional above 56.7% productive rearrangements and segregating when the between-donor standard deviation exceeded 5%. A statistical classification framework was developed to diagnose cytomegalovirus status using the catalog of TCR beta chain sequences. A later analysis assigned V and J genes by comparing TCR nucleotide sequences with IMGT/GENE-DB human TR gene sequences. Using the TCRdist pipeline, a later analysis assigned CDR3 sequences along with most-parsimonious VDJ recombination scenarios. In a later analysis, every TCR beta chain was defined by the combination of its CDR3 amino acid sequence and its V-gene family, and reads without a unique V-gene family were dropped. A later analysis removed 592 highly shared, low-generation-probability nucleotide sequences to deal with suspected cross-contamination and a sequencing artifact. In a later analysis, a clonal expansion index for each public chain was calculated from normalized within-repertoire ranks of inferred template counts. A later analysis computed generation probabilities with a VDJ recombination model fitted to out-of-frame rearrangements, and checked the results against IGoR. A later analysis scored TCR-TCR, TCR-HLA and TCR-CMV co-occurrence with hypergeometric tests, applying a repertoire-size bias correction to TCR pairs. To estimate false discovery rates, a later analysis permuted the HLA or CMV assignments 20 times. In a later analysis, co-occurring TCRs were grouped using DBSCAN, and TCRdist sequence similarity was added for clustering within HLA-allele-positive subsets. For co-occurrence clustering, repertoires with fewer than 30,000 or more than 120,000 public chains were excluded, along with four or five repertoires with anomalous nucleotide sharing. Entries here come from immuneACCESS through TCRdb and include only in-frame sequences with V and J called. Some clones fail to appear in such tables; in the studies checked, an unresolved V gene covers under half of the shortfall, and the cause of the remainder is unknown. Clone size and V and J calls were adopted from that table, with D and trimming inferred from the DNA. The sample contains about 130,000 clones, 70% to 80% of them found a single time. In total, the top ten clones hold around 2% of the sample.

Remarks on this clone: Its antigen target is currently unknown. No base qualities exist here, and no much larger clone lies one base off it.

The receptor was derived from a man aged 25 to 45 in good health and CMV-seronegative. Input material: PBMCs.

The sequenced DNA: TGTGCCAGCAGGACTACCTACAATGAGCAGTTCTTC. This gives the protein CASRTTYNEQFF. Rearrangement joined TRBV27 to TRBJ2-1, with TRBD2 perhaps the D gene, on 5 matching bases. The CDR3 goes from the cysteine to the phenylalanine over 12 residues. Only the CDR3 DNA is retained, 36 bases long and in frame from the first base. CDR1 and CDR2 are read off the germline V gene (reference sequence) as MNHEY and SMNVEV. The trim is 6 bases for V and 2 bases for J, with a gap of 5 bases between the germline ends.